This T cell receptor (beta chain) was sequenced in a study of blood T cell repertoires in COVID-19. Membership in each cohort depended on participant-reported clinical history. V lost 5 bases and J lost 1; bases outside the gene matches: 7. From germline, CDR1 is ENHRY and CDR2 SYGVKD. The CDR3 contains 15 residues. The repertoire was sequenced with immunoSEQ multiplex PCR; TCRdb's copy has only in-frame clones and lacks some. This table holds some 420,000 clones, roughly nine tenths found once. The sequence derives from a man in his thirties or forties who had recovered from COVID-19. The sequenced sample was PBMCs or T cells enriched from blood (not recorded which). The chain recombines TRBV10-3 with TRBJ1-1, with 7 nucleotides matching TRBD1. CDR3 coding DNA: TGTGCCATCAGTATAGCGGACAGGCCGAACACTGAAGCTTTCTTT. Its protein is CAISIADRPNTEAFF.